This passage covers 21 T cell receptor beta chains from one sample sequenced in a study of human T cells and chemical hapten exposure. Documented time point: pre-sensitization, week 0. Treatment meaning: therapeutic diphenylcyclopropenone sensitization with weekly scalp DPC. TCRdb itself ran the RACE reads through MiXCR, one entry per CDR3 protein. The sample records about 98,000 distinct CDR3 sequences, under 14% being singletons. The source was whole blood, collected in connection with sensitization to the hapten diphenylcyclopropenone (DPC). The receptors derive from a woman in her sixties with alopecia areata. Some clones in this sample may be carry-over from other donors' samples.

The rearrangement uses TRBV27 and TRBJ2-1, with 9 bases fitting TRBD2. The CDR3 runs to 16 residues. The junction had 5 bases not matched to a gene; V was cut back by 3 bases and J by 2 bases. Germline V gives CDR1 MNHEY, CDR2 SMNVEV (reference sequence). Here the CDR3 reads CASSFRLAETYNEQFF. In DNA, the CDR3 is TGTGCCAGCAGTTTTAGACTAGCGGAGACCTACAATGAGCAGTTCTTC.

The rearrangement joins TRBV24-1 to TRBJ2-3; D is perhaps TRBD1 (6 bases). Per the germline V gene, CDR1 is KGHDR and CDR2 is SFDVKD. This CDR3 contains 14 residues. Trimming cost V 5 bases and J 0 bases, with 8 bases left between them. CDR3 nucleotide sequence: TGTGCCACCAGTGCAGGGGAAAGCACAGATACGCAGTATTTT. Translated: CATSAGESTDTQYF.

This clonotype turned up a few times. CDR3 nucleotides: TGTGCCAGCAGCTTAGGTCAGTCTACGCATCAGCCCCAGCATTTT. Encoded protein: CASSLGQSTHQPQHF. The V and J genes are TRBV7-9 and TRBJ1-5; no clear D. The CDR3 has 15 amino acids. Trimming cost V 1 base and J 5 bases, with 12 bases left between them. The germline V gene encodes CDR1 SEHNR and CDR2 FQNEAQ (reference sequence).

This clonotype was seen at least ten times. V and J are TRBV6-1 and TRBJ1-5, with D possibly TRBD1 on 6 matching bases. CDR3 length equals 18 residues. Per the germline V gene, CDR1 is MNHNS and CDR2 is SASEGT. The V gene lost 4 bases and the J gene lost 0 bases, with 19 bases spanning the gap. CDR3 coding DNA: TGTGCCAGCAGTGGCTCTATAGGGGGGGGTTATAGCAATCAGCCCCAGCATTTT. Its translation: CASSGSIGGGYSNQPQHF.

This clonotype has a count of ten or more. This chain links TRBV20-1 with TRBJ2-7; TRBD2 is a possible D gene (6 bases). The germline V gene has CDR1 DFQATT and CDR2 SNEGSKA (reference sequence). This CDR3 has 14 residues. V gave up 3 bases and J gave up 2 bases, with 14 bases separating them. CDR3 DNA: TGCAGTGCTAGGGTGGCGGGGAACACCTACGAGCAGTACTTC. It yields the protein CSARVAGNTYEQYF.

This clonotype was picked up many times. This chain links TRBV12-3 or TRBV12-4 with TRBJ1-1; D is uncertain. V was cut by 3 bases and J by 10 bases, with 12 bases left in between. The CDR3 has 12 residues. The CDR3 here is CASSLRVGRAFF. CDR3 nucleotide sequence: TGTGCCAGCAGTTTGAGGGTAGGGCGAGCTTTCTTT.

This clonotype was seen ten or more times. The V and J genes are TRBV12-3 or TRBV12-4 and TRBJ1-4, with no clear D. The V end was cut by 6 bases, the J end by 10 bases, with 12 bases between. The CDR3 spans 12 residues. The CDR3 sequence: CASREVEGKLFF. In nucleotides, the CDR3 is TGTGCCAGCAGAGAGGTGGAGGGAAAACTGTTTTTT.

The sample holds many counts of this clonotype. The rearrangement links TRBV12-3 or TRBV12-4 to TRBJ1-5, with D uncertain. This CDR3 region has 14 residues. Trimming shortened V by 3 bases and J by 6 bases, and 12 bases separated the two germline ends. This CDR3 is CASSFGGVGQPQHF. In DNA, the CDR3 is TGTGCCAGCAGTTTTGGTGGGGTAGGTCAGCCCCAGCATTTT.

This clonotype has at least ten counts. The genes are TRBV29-1 and TRBJ2-7; 10 positions match TRBD1. The CDR3 sequence is 14 residues long. CDR1 and CDR2 from the germline V gene are SQVTM and ANQGSEA. V dropped 2 bases and J dropped 4; count of bases not matched to a gene: 5. The CDR3 DNA reads as TGCAGCGTTGAATTGCGACAGGGGGCTTACGAGCAGTACTTC. Translating gives CSVELRQGAYEQYF.

This clonotype appeared a few times. The chain links TRBV29-1 to TRBJ2-3; no definite D call. V was shortened by 5 bases and J by 0 bases, with 18 bases between the two germline ends. CDR3 length: 16 amino acids. Germline CDR1 reads SQVTM; CDR2 reads ANQGSEA. The DNA for the CDR3 is TGCAGCGTTACCTTTTTGGGCCGAAGTAGCACAGATACGCAGTATTTT. Its protein is CSVTFLGRSSTDTQYF.

This clonotype occurred many times. This CDR3 is CASSQAGLELQQKSYEQYF. In nucleotides, the CDR3 is TGCGCCAGCAGCCAAGCTGGTTTGGAGCTACAGCAAAAAAGCTACGAGCAGTACTTC. The genes are TRBV4-1 and TRBJ2-7; D is undetermined. The CDR3 sequence is 19 residues long. V shed 1 base and J shed 3 bases, with 25 bases lying between them. Per germline, CDR1 MGHRA and CDR2 YSYEKL.

This clonotype was recorded at least ten times. The chain links TRBV7-8 to TRBJ2-7; 8 nucleotides match TRBD1. With V trimmed by 2 bases and J by 5 bases, 5 bases remained unmatched. The CDR3 contains 14 residues. Germline-derived CDR1 and CDR2 are SGHVS and FQNEAQ. The DNA for the CDR3 is TGTGCCAGCAGCTTATCGGACAGGGTACACGAGCAGTACTTC. Amino acids: CASSLSDRVHEQYF.

The DNA of the CDR3 is TGTGCCAGCACCTTGACCGGGGAGCTGTTTTTT. This codes for CASTLTGELFF. This sequence joins TRBV7-3 and TRBJ2-2; D remains unclear. The CDR3 sequence is 11 residues long. Germline lookup yields CDR1 SGHTA and CDR2 FQGTGA. The ends were cut back, 7 bases at V and 5 bases at J, with 5 bases in the middle. Combining the CDR3 with reference TRBV7-3 and TRBJ2-2 gives the whole variable domain GAGVSQTPSNKVTEKGKYVELRCDPISGHTALYWYRQSLGQGPEFLIYFQGTGAADDSGLPNDRFFAVRPEGSVSTLKIQRTERGDSAVYLCASTLTGELFFGEGSRLTVL.

This clonotype was seen a few times. The chain couples TRBV7-9 to TRBJ2-1, with TRBD2 identical over 10 bases. Per the germline V gene, CDR1 is SEHNR and CDR2 is FQNEAQ (reference sequence). Trimming cost V 1 base and J 7 bases; bases outside gene matches: 7. The CDR3 consists of 16 residues. The CDR3 DNA is TGTGCCAGCAGCTTAGGAACGGGACTAGCGAATAATGAGCAGTTCTTC. This encodes CASSLGTGLANNEQFF. Full variable domain (remainder filled in from reference TRBV7-9 and TRBJ2-1): DTGVSQNPRHKITKRGQNVTFRCDPISEHNRLYWYRQTLGQGPEFLTYFQNEAQLEKSRLLSDRFSAERPKGSFSTLEIQRTEQGDSAMYLCASSLGTGLANNEQFFGPGTRLTVL.

The genes are TRBV9 and TRBJ2-2; no clear D. Germline V gene data show CDR1 as SGDLS and CDR2 as YYNGEE. With 6 bases removed from V and 2 bases from J, the gap between germline ends came to 5 bases. The CDR3 consists of 12 residues. The CDR3 DNA reads as TGTGCCAGCATTAGCAACACCGGGGAGCTGTTTTTT. Its protein product is CASISNTGELFF.

The chain is built from TRBV7-3 and TRBJ1-1; TRBD1 is a possible D gene (6 bases). Germline loops: CDR1 SGHTA, CDR2 FQGTGA. The CDR3 spans 13 residues. The ends were cut back, 5 bases at V and 4 bases at J, with 11 bases in the middle. The CDR3 DNA is TGTGCCAGCAGCCAAACAGGGAGCACTGAAGCTTTCTTT. Translation gives CASSQTGSTEAFF.

This clonotype has a count of ten or more. V is TRBV29-1 and J is TRBJ1-1, with D possibly being TRBD1 (6 bases). The CDR3 consists of 13 residues. V dropped 4 bases and J dropped 6 bases, with 15 bases sitting between them. CDR1 SQVTM and CDR2 ANQGSEA come from the germline V gene. Here the CDR3 DNA reads TGCAGCGTTGTTGGACAGTCTGGGGCTGAAGCTTTCTTT. Translated, it gives CSVVGQSGAEAFF.

This clonotype was detected many times. The chain links TRBV27 to TRBJ1-5; TRBD1 matches at 11 bases. V lost 3 bases, J lost 6 bases, and 4 bases stayed unmatched. CDR3 size: 15 residues. The germline V gene has CDR1 MNHEY and CDR2 SMNVEV (reference sequence). CDR3 DNA sequence: TGTGCCAGCAGTTTTGGACAGGGGGCGATTCAGCCCCAGCATTTT. Translated, it gives CASSFGQGAIQPQHF.

The chain has TRBV7-2 and TRBJ1-2; D unresolved. Trimming stripped 5 bases from V and 3 bases from J, with 10 bases between. Per germline, CDR1 SGHTA and CDR2 FQGNSA. This CDR3 comprises 13 residues. This CDR3 is CASSPGRHYGYTF. For the CDR3, the DNA is TGTGCCAGCAGCCCAGGACGCCACTATGGCTACACCTTC.

The gene calls are TRBV5-6 and TRBJ1-1; D unresolved. Germline CDR1 and CDR2: SGHDT and YYEEEE. With 0 bases removed from V and 9 bases from J, the gap between germline ends came to 9 bases. The CDR3 covers 12 residues. In DNA, the CDR3 is TGTGCCAGCAGCTTGGCCAAGGGAAAAGCTTTCTTT. The encoded protein is CASSLAKGKAFF.

Ten or more counts support this clonotype. V gene TRBV7-9 combines with J gene TRBJ1-2; the D is unclear. The CDR3 totals 15 residues. Germline CDR1 SEHNR, CDR2 FQNEAQ (reference sequence). Deletions cut 1 base from V and 4 bases from J, with 13 bases between. CDR3 protein: CASSLVPGAPYGYTF. CDR3 DNA: TGTGCCAGCAGCTTAGTTCCGGGAGCCCCCTATGGCTACACCTTC.